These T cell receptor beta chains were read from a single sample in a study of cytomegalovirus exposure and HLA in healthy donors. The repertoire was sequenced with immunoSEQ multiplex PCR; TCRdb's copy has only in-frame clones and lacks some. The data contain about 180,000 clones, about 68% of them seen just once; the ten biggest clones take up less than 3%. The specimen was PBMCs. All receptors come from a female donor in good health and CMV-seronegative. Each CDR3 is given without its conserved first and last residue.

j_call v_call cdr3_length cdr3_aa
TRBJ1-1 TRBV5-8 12 ASSLAGGNTEAF
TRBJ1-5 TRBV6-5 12 ASSEGDSNQPQH
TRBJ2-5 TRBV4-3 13 ASSQWAGSPETQY
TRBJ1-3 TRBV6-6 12 ASSSGAGGNTIY
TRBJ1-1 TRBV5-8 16 ASSLATVLMPLNTEAF
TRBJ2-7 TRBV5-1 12 ASSSGTTIYEQY
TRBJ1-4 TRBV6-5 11 ASRAGPNEKLF
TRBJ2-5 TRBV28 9 AGGVRETQY
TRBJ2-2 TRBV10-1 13 ASSQTSENTGELF
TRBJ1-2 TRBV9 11 ASSRGQGTGYT
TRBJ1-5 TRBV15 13 ATSRIYGARQPQH
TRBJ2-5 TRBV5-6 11 ASSGTEQETQY